The sequence of this T cell receptor (beta chain) was determined in a study of T cell responses to AZD1222 COVID-19 vaccine. Study results and caveats: Clonal diversity was possibly underestimated, and white British individuals and females predominated among donors.

Remarks on this clone: The antigen remains undetermined.

Germline CDR1 SNHLY, CDR2 FYNNEI. The CDR3 runs to 13 residues. V trimming: 5 bases; J trimming: 2 bases; junction bases outside the gene matches: 2. Sequencing used immunoSEQ multiplex PCR; TCRdb keeps in-frame clones, though not all of them. The data hold approximately 100,000 clones, with 93% observed a single time. The sample consisted of peripheral blood, taken on day 0 of AZD1222 vaccination. This receptor was taken from an adult in good health. The genes are TRBV2 and TRBJ2-5; 7 positions match TRBD1. CDR3 region: CASSRDSQETQYF. For the CDR3, the DNA is TGTGCCAGCAGTCGGGACAGTCAAGAGACCCAGTACTTC.